Listed below are T cell receptor beta chains from one sample, sequenced in a study of cytomegalovirus exposure and HLA in healthy donors. Repertoires were generated with immunoSEQ multiplex PCR, while TCRdb's copy carries only in-frame clones and drops some. The table shows some 180,000 clones, with 9.5% occurring only once. The sequenced material came from PBMCs. The source of these receptors is a woman aged 25 to 45 in good health and CMV-seropositive. Each CDR3 is given with its conserved first and last residue. A D gene is named only where the DNA matches it firmly. Only part of the rows carry a size: once, few, many, or a class if the clone is expanded.

D | size | J | V | DNA | CDR3
TRBD2 | few | TRBJ2-5 | TRBV2 | TGTGCCAGCAGGCCTAGCGGGAGGATGGAAGAGACCCAGTACTTC | CASRPSGRMEETQYF
- | - | TRBJ2-1 | TRBV5-1 | TGCGCCAGCAGCTTGGCTGAACAGGGCCGGGAGCAGTTCTTC | CASSLAEQGREQFF
TRBD1 | - | TRBJ1-4 | TRBV6-1 | TGTGCCAGCAGTGAAGACAGGGGGTGGAATGAAAAACTGTTTTTT | CASSEDRGWNEKLFF
- | - | TRBJ2-3 | TRBV21-1 | TGTGCCAGCAGCAAGCTCGCGGGAGATGGGGTCAGGACAGATACGCAGTATTTT | CASSKLAGDGVRTDTQYF
TRBD2 | few | TRBJ2-3 | TRBV5-4 | TGTGCCAGCAGCCCGCGGACTAGCGGGACAATACGGGATACGCAGTATTTT | CASSPRTSGTIRDTQYF
- | - | TRBJ2-7 | TRBV2 | TGTGCCAGCAGTGAAGCGCTAGGCACCTACGAGCAGTACTTC | CASSEALGTYEQYF
- | few | TRBJ1-2 | TRBV19 | TGTGCCAGTGACGACAGAAACTATGGCTACACCTTC | CASDDRNYGYTF
- | - | TRBJ2-2 | TRBV2 | TGTGCCAGCTATAGTCCCGGGGAGCTGTTTTTT | CASYSPGELFF
TRBD1 | - | TRBJ1-2 | TRBV2 | TGTGCCAGCAGGGGACAGAGCTTAAACTATGGCTACACCTTC | CASRGQSLNYGYTF
- | few | TRBJ1-2 | TRBV27 | TGTGCCAGCAGTACAGGGACCGCTAACTATGGCTACACCTTC | CASSTGTANYGYTF
TRBD1 | few | TRBJ1-5 | TRBV2 | TGTGCCAGCAGGGGGGGACAGGGTCACAATCAGCCCCAGCATTTT | CASRGGQGHNQPQHF
TRBD1 | few | TRBJ1-2 | TRBV29-1 | TGCAGCTTTAGGACAGAAAGGACAGGGGGCATCGTACCCTATGGCTACACCTTC | CSFRTERTGGIVPYGYTF
TRBD2 | - | TRBJ2-3 | TRBV5-4 | TGTGCCAGCAGCTTGGCCTCTAGCGGGAGATTGACAGATACGCAGTATTTT | CASSLASSGRLTDTQYF
TRBD1 | - | TRBJ1-2 | TRBV18 | TGTGCCAGCTCACCACCGGGACAGGGTTACTATGGCTACACCTTC | CASSPPGQGYYGYTF
- | - | TRBJ2-7 | TRBV5-4 | TGTGCCAGCAGCTGGCCGGGGGGCAGGGAGGGCCACGAGCAGTACTTC | CASSWPGGREGHEQYF
TRBD1 | - | TRBJ1-2 | TRBV2 | TGTGCCAGCAGGGAGTCAGGGGGCTATGGCTACACCTTC | CASRESGGYGYTF
- | few | TRBJ2-4 | TRBV7-9 | TGTGCCAGCAGCCCGTCGCTTAGCAATCGTGGCATTCAGTACTTC | CASSPSLSNRGIQYF
- | few | TRBJ2-7 | TRBV5-8 | TGTGCCAGCAGTTTGGGGGGTCGGGGGACCTACGAGCAGTACTTC | CASSLGGRGTYEQYF
TRBD1 | - | TRBJ1-2 | TRBV4-1 | TGCGCCAGCAGCCAAGCCCCAGGGGGACACCTTTATGGCTACACCTTC | CASSQAPGGHLYGYTF
TRBD2 | few | TRBJ2-5 | TRBV7-9 | TGTGCCAGCAGCTTGGGACTAGCGGGAGAGACCCAGTACTTC | CASSLGLAGETQYF
TRBD2 | - | TRBJ2-5 | TRBV10-1 | TGCGCCAGCAGTGAGCTAGCGGGAGAGACCCAGTACTTC | CASSELAGETQYF
- | few | TRBJ2-2 | TRBV6-6 | TGTGCCGGTACGACAGGGAACACCGGGGAGCTGTTTTTT | CAGTTGNTGELFF
TRBD1 | - | TRBJ1-2 | TRBV7-9 | TGTGCCAGCAGCCTGACCGGGACAGGGATGGACTATGGCTACACCTTC | CASSLTGTGMDYGYTF
TRBD1 | - | TRBJ2-7 | TRBV7-7 | TGTGCCAGCAGCCTGGACAGGGAAAGTCGCGAGCAGTACTTC | CASSLDRESREQYF
- | few | TRBJ1-1 | TRBV9 | TGTGCCAGCAGCGCCCTCCCGACAGTCGTCGCTTTCTTT | CASSALPTVVAFF
- | few | TRBJ1-1 | TRBV29-1 | TGCAGCGTTACGTGGAGTGAAGCTTTCTTT | CSVTWSEAFF
- | - | TRBJ1-4 | TRBV9 | TGTGCCAGCAGCCTAGGGGACTTACGAAGATCCGGTGAAAAACTGTTTTTT | CASSLGDLRRSGEKLFF
TRBD2 | - | TRBJ2-1 | TRBV2 | TGTGCCAGCCTCTACGGACTAGCGGAGACAAATGAGCAGTTCTTC | CASLYGLAETNEQFF
TRBD2 | - | TRBJ2-1 | TRBV4-1 | TGCGCCAGCAGCCAAGTTGGTGCGGGACTATTCACCGCTGAGCAGTTCTTC | CASSQVGAGLFTAEQFF
- | many | TRBJ1-1 | TRBV6-1 | TGTGCCAGCAGCCCACGCAGGGGAGAAGGTGAAGCTTTCTTT | CASSPRRGEGEAFF
- | - | TRBJ1-1 | TRBV15 | TGTGCCACCAGCGGCCGGGGGGTTGGTACTGAAGCTTTCTTT | CATSGRGVGTEAFF
- | few | TRBJ1-2 | TRBV11-2 | TGTGCCAGCAGCTCTACACGGGGTGGCCGGGTCTCTAACTATGGCTACACCTTC | CASSSTRGGRVSNYGYTF
TRBD2 | - | TRBJ2-7 | TRBV4-2 | TGTGCCAGCAGCCAGACGGGACTAGGGGCCTACGAGCAGTACTTC | CASSQTGLGAYEQYF
- | - | TRBJ2-7 | TRBV27 | TGTGCCAGCAGTTTTCTGAAGAGTCGCTACGAGCAGTACTTC | CASSFLKSRYEQYF
- | - | TRBJ2-3 | TRBV7-9 | TGTGCCAGCAGCTTACGTCAAGCGGGCGGCACAGATACGCAGTATTTT | CASSLRQAGGTDTQYF
TRBD1 | - | TRBJ1-4 | TRBV30 | TGTGCCTGGAGGGACAGGGGACGGGAAAAACTGTTTTTT | CAWRDRGREKLFF
TRBD1 | - | TRBJ2-2 | TRBV5-1 | TGCGCCAGCAGCCCGGGTGGGACAGCTAACACCGGGGAGCTGTTTTTT | CASSPGGTANTGELFF